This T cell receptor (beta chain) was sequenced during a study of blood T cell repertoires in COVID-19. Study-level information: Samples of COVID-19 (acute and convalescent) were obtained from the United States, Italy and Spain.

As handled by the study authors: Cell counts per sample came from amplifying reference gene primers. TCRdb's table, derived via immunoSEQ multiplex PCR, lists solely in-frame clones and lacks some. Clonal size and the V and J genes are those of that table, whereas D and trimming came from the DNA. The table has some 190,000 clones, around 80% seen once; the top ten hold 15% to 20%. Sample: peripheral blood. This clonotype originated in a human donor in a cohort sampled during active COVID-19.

This CDR3 reads CASSAGQRVGELFF. CDR3 sequence (DNA): TGTGCCAGCAGCGCCGGACAGCGTGTCGGGGAGCTGTTTTTT. J is TRBJ2-2 and V is TRBV11-1; the D gene is possibly TRBD1 (6 bases). Germline CDR1 is SGHAT and CDR2 is FQDESV (reference sequence). Trimming pared 5 bases from V and 7 bases from J, leaving 14 bases between. The CDR3 covers 14 residues.